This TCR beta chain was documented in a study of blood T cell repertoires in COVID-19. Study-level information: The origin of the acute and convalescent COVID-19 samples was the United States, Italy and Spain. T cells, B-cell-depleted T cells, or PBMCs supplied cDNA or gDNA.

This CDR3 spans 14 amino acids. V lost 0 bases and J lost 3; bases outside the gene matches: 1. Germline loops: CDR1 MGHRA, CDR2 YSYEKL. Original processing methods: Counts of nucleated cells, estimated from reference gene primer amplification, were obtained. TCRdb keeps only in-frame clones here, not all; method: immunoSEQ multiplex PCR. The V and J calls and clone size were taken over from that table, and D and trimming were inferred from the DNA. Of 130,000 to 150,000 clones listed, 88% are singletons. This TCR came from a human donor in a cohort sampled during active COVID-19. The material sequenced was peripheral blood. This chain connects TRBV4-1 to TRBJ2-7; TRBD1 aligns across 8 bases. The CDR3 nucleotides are TGCGCCAGCAGCCAAGAACAGGGGGACTACGAGCAGTACTTC. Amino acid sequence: CASSQEQGDYEQYF.